This passage covers 22 T cell receptor beta chains from one sample sequenced in a study of blood T cell repertoires in COVID-19. The method was immunoSEQ multiplex PCR; TCRdb's version includes in-frame clones alone and lacks a portion of them. In the table there are roughly 250,000 clones, around 88% of which are singletons. The sample taken for sequencing was peripheral blood. These receptors originate from a man aged 25-45 years with acute or convalescent COVID-19.

The rearrangement joins TRBV19 to TRBJ1-1; D is uncertain. Trimming took 1 base from V and 7 from J, leaving 7 bases between them. In germline, CDR1 is LNHDA, CDR2 SQIVND (reference sequence). The CDR3 length is 12 residues. The CDR3: CASSIVRGEAFF. The CDR3 region has the DNA TGTGCCAGTAGTATAGTCCGGGGTGAAGCTTTCTTT. The whole variable domain, remainder taken from reference TRBV19 and TRBJ1-1, is DGGITQSPKYLFRKEGQNVTLSCEQNLNHDAMYWYRQDPGQGLRLIYYSQIVNDFQKGDIAEGYSVSREKKESFPLTVTSAQKNPTAFYLCASSIVRGEAFFGQGTRLTVV.

The chain couples TRBV11-1 to TRBJ2-5; D uncertain. The V gene lost 5 bases and the J gene lost 2 bases, with 9 bases spanning the gap. Germline V gene sequence: CDR1 SGHAT, CDR2 FQDESV (reference sequence). CDR3 length: 13 amino acids. CDR3 coding DNA: TGTGCCAGCAGCCGCACCAGACAAGAGACCCAGTACTTC. It encodes CASSRTRQETQYF.

This clone was counted a single time. The gene calls are TRBV28 and TRBJ2-7; D ambiguous. This CDR3 is 12 amino acids long. Trimming left V 5 bases short and J 4 bases short, with 9 bases between. In germline, CDR1 is MDHEN, CDR2 SYDVKM. The CDR3 bases are TGTGCCAGCAGTCCACAAATTTACGAGCAGTACTTC. It specifies CASSPQIYEQYF.

V usage is TRBV19 and J usage is TRBJ2-7; 11 nucleotides align to TRBD2. CDR1 and CDR2 (germline): LNHDA, SQIVND (reference sequence). With 3 bases clipped from V and 0 bases from J, the junction kept 4 bases outside the gene matches. The CDR3 is made up of 16 amino acids. This chain's CDR3 is CASSIKLAGDSYEQYF. For the CDR3, the DNA is TGTGCCAGTAGTATTAAACTAGCGGGAGACTCCTACGAGCAGTACTTC.

The chain links TRBV6-6 to TRBJ1-1; D is perhaps TRBD1 (6 bases). With 10 bases removed from V and 4 bases from J, the gap between germline ends came to 25 bases. This CDR3 comprises 16 residues. Germline assignment: CDR1 MNHNY and CDR2 SVGAGI (reference sequence). The CDR3 spells CATQRGGNILSTEAFF. CDR3 nucleotides: TGTGCCACCCAAAGGGGGGGGAATATACTGAGCACTGAAGCTTTCTTT.

This chain joins TRBV28 and TRBJ2-7; TRBD1 is a possible D gene (5 bases). This CDR3 contains 12 residues. Germline-derived CDR1 and CDR2 are MDHEN and SYDVKM. The germline V and J ends were trimmed by 5 bases and 9 bases, with 14 bases remaining between them. This CDR3 reads CASSTLTVPQYF. The CDR3 region has the DNA TGTGCCAGCAGTACCCTGACAGTACCGCAGTACTTC.

This clone was picked up one time. The rearrangement uses TRBV3-1 (or the pseudogene TRBV3-2) and TRBJ1-6; unclear D gene. CDR3 length: 17 amino acids. The germline V gene encodes CDR1 LGHDT and CDR2 YNNKEL (reference sequence). V lost 3 bases and J lost 3, with 15 bases in between. CDR3 DNA: TGTGCCAGCAGCCACCAGAGCCGGGATTACTATAATTCACCCCTCCACTTT. It encodes CASSHQSRDYYNSPLHF.

The rearrangement links TRBV7-9 to TRBJ2-1, with TRBD2 matching over 10 bases. Germline lookup yields CDR1 SEHNR and CDR2 FQNEAQ (reference sequence). V shed 3 bases and J 4 bases; nucleotides not matched to a gene: 3. CDR3 size: 15 residues. Written as DNA, the CDR3 is TGTGCCAGCAGCTTTAGCGGGAGGAGGTACAATGAGCAGTTCTTC. Translated: CASSFSGRRYNEQFF. The entire variable domain, with the rest obtained from reference TRBV7-9 and TRBJ2-1, is as follows: DTGVSQNPRHKITKRGQNVTFRCDPISEHNRLYWYRQTLGQGPEFLTYFQNEAQLEKSRLLSDRFSAERPKGSFSTLEIQRTEQGDSAMYLCASSFSGRRYNEQFFGPGTRLTVL.

This clone has a handful of counts. The CDR3 is CASSSSGQGLSPLHF. For the CDR3, the DNA is TGTGCCAGCAGCTCCTCGGGACAGGGGCTGTCACCCCTCCACTTT. The chain has TRBV7-3 and TRBJ1-6, with 10 positions matching TRBD1. V lost 4 bases, J lost 10 bases, and 7 bases stayed unmatched. Germline assignment: CDR1 SGHTA and CDR2 FQGTGA. This CDR3 spans 15 amino acids. The variable domain in full, with the rest retrieved from reference TRBV7-3 and TRBJ1-6, is GAGVSQTPSNKVTEKGKYVELRCDPISGHTALYWYRQSLGQGPEFLIYFQGTGAADDSGLPNDRFFAVRPEGSVSTLKIQRTERGDSAVYLCASSSSGQGLSPLHFGNGTRLTVT.

This CDR3 reads CASSSSGRDNSPLHF. CDR3 coding DNA: TGTGCCAGCAGCTCATCAGGCAGGGATAATTCACCCCTCCACTTT. The V call is TRBV7-9, the J call TRBJ1-6, with D perhaps TRBD1 (5 bases). Trimming removed 4 bases from V and 5 bases from J, with 12 bases in between. CDR3 length: 15 amino acids. Germline values: CDR1 SEHNR, CDR2 FQNEAQ (reference sequence). Full variable domain (rest looked up from reference TRBV7-9 and TRBJ1-6): DTGVSQNPRHKITKRGQNVTFRCDPISEHNRLYWYRQTLGQGPEFLTYFQNEAQLEKSRLLSDRFSAERPKGSFSTLEIQRTEQGDSAMYLCASSSSGRDNSPLHFGNGTRLTVT.

The chain combines TRBV18 with TRBJ2-7; possible D gene TRBD2, 5 bases. CDR1 and CDR2 from the germline V gene are KGHSH and LQKENI. With 5 bases removed from V and 6 bases from J, the gap between germline ends came to 17 bases. The CDR3 consists of 14 residues. CDR3 sequence: CASSSQPWGVEQYF. CDR3 nucleotide sequence: TGTGCCAGCTCATCTCAACCCTGGGGAGTCGAGCAGTACTTC. The full variable domain, its missing parts supplied by reference TRBV18 and TRBJ2-7, is NAGVMQNPRHLVRRRGQEARLRCSPMKGHSHVYWYRQLPEEGLKFMVYLQKENIIDESGMPKERFSAEFPKEGPSILRIQQVVRGDSAAYFCASSSQPWGVEQYFGPGTRLTVT.

This chain joins TRBV19 and TRBJ1-1, with D possibly being TRBD1 (6 bases). The V end lost 8 bases, the J end lost 0 bases, and 13 bases lay between the germline ends. Looked up from germline, CDR1 is LNHDA and CDR2 is SQIVND (reference sequence). The CDR3 consists of 14 residues. In DNA form, the CDR3 reads TGTGCCAGTTCCACCCAGGGGATGAACACTGAAGCTTTCTTT. Residues: CASSTQGMNTEAFF.

The chain combines TRBV10-1 with TRBJ2-2; 12 bases are shared with TRBD1. This CDR3 contains 15 residues. Germline V gene sequence: CDR1 WNHNN, CDR2 SYGVQD (reference sequence). V lost 7 bases, J lost 7 bases, and 7 bases stayed unmatched. The CDR3 sequence: CASTPGQGAIGELFF. Here the CDR3 DNA reads TGCGCCAGCACCCCGGGACAGGGGGCGATCGGGGAGCTGTTTTTT.

The J gene is TRBJ2-7, the V gene TRBV7-2, with D possibly being TRBD2 (5 bases). Germline lookup yields CDR1 SGHTA and CDR2 FQGNSA. CDR3 length: 15 amino acids. V was clipped by 1 base and J by 5 bases, with 15 bases between them. The CDR3 nucleotides read TGTGCCAGCAGCTTAGAGGGCGGGCACTGGAACGAGCAGTACTTC. Translated, it gives CASSLEGGHWNEQYF.

The genes are TRBV14 and TRBJ1-1; 7 positions agree with TRBD1. CDR1 is SGHDN, CDR2 FVKESK, per germline. The CDR3 is made up of 15 amino acids. The J segment lost 0 bases and the V segment lost 2 bases, leaving 3 bases of the junction unmatched. CDR3 nucleotide sequence: TGTGCCAGCAGCCAACTTGGGACAGTGAACACTGAAGCTTTCTTT. It yields the protein CASSQLGTVNTEAFF.

The chain links TRBV5-1 to TRBJ2-7; 7 bases map to TRBD1. The CDR3 spans 15 residues. V gave up 4 bases and J gave up 0 bases; unmatched junction bases: 7. The germline gives CDR1 SGHRS, CDR2 YFSETQ. The CDR3 sequence: CASSQDREYSYEQYF. The CDR3 bases are TGCGCCAGCAGCCAAGACAGGGAGTACTCCTACGAGCAGTACTTC.

This clone came up once. The J gene is TRBJ1-1, the V gene TRBV28, with 7 bases matching TRBD1. Per the germline V gene, CDR1 is MDHEN and CDR2 is SYDVKM. The CDR3 is 12 residues long. The trim removed 6 bases at V and 9 bases at J, leaving 7 bases unmatched. The CDR3 region is CASRVTGVQAFF. The DNA for the CDR3 is TGTGCCAGCAGGGTAACAGGGGTTCAAGCTTTCTTT.

The genes are TRBV4-1 and TRBJ1-2; 8 nucleotides match TRBD1. The CDR3 has 15 residues. After removal of 3 bases from V and 4 bases from J, the junction contained 7 bases not matched to a gene. CDR1 and CDR2 from the germline V gene are MGHRA and YSYEKL. The CDR3 region has the DNA TGCGCCAGCAGCCAGGGCCTCGGGACAGGCTATGGCTACACCTTC. Translating it yields CASSQGLGTGYGYTF.

This chain connects TRBV25-1 to TRBJ1-1; D not resolved. The germline V and J ends were trimmed by 7 bases and 1 base, with 4 bases remaining between them. CDR1 is MGHDK and CDR2 is SYGVNS in the germline V gene. The CDR3 totals 11 residues. This CDR3 is CASIQNTEAFF. In DNA form, the CDR3 reads TGTGCCAGCATTCAGAACACTGAAGCTTTCTTT.

Remarks on this clone: The sample carries other DNA sequences with the same CDR3. This sequence joins TRBV28 and TRBJ2-7; D gene ambiguous. CDR1 and CDR2 (germline): MDHEN, SYDVKM. V was trimmed by 3 bases and J by 3 bases, leaving 3 bases between them. The CDR3 has 11 residues. CDR3 sequence reads: CASSFYYEQYF. DNA for the CDR3: TGTGCCAGCAGTTTCTACTACGAGCAGTACTTC.

This sequence joins TRBV2 and TRBJ1-2, with TRBD1 identical over 7 bases. The CDR3 is made up of 14 amino acids. Trimming cost V 6 bases and J 6 bases; bases outside gene matches: 10. Germline assignment: CDR1 SNHLY and CDR2 FYNNEI. The CDR3 coding sequence is TGTGCCAGCAGATCGCAGGGGGACGGTGATGGCTACACCTTC. Amino acid sequence: CASRSQGDGDGYTF.

The count of this clone is one. The V gene is TRBV2, the J gene TRBJ1-5; 10 nucleotides agree with TRBD1. This CDR3 is 14 amino acids long. CDR1 is SNHLY and CDR2 is FYNNEI in the germline V gene. V lost 5 bases to trimming and J lost 8 bases; unmatched junction nucleotides: 6. For the CDR3, the DNA is TGTGCCAGCAGTACCGACAGGGGGCAAGAGCCCCAGCATTTT. Protein: CASSTDRGQEPQHF.